The rows below give T cell receptor beta chains drawn from one sample of a study of T-cell reconstitution after alpha-beta-depleted transplantation in children. TCRdb reanalysed the PCR reads using MiXCR and keeps one entry per CDR3 protein. The table records over 200,000 distinct CDR3 sequences, approximately 8.4% of them present only once. The starting material was PBMCs, mostly from graft donor cells, obtained 360 days after TCRalphabeta/CD19-depleted stem cell transplant. Receptors originate from a male patient aged 2-15 years who had a stem cell transplant for acute myeloid leukemia, so the T cells may come from the graft donor. Both conserved end residues are part of each CDR3. The order of the fields is V gene, D gene, clone size, J gene, CDR3 length, CDR3 DNA, CDR3 protein. The D gene is left open where the match is weak. Clone size is stated in some rows and not others, as once, few, many or a class when expanded.

v_gene: TRBV5-1; d_gene: .; abundance: many; j_gene: TRBJ2-1; len: 12; CDR3nt: TGCGCCAGCAGCCGCGACCCCGGGAAGCCGTTCTTC; CDR3aa: CASSRDPGKPFF
v_gene: TRBV5-1; d_gene: TRBD1; abundance: few; j_gene: TRBJ2-5; len: 14; CDR3nt: TGCGCCAGCAGGCAGGGGACAGCTCAAGAGACCCAGTACTTC; CDR3aa: CASRQGTAQETQYF
v_gene: TRBV20-1; d_gene: .; abundance: .; j_gene: TRBJ2-2; len: 12; CDR3nt: TGCAGTGCTAGTAAGGTCACCGGGGAGCTGTTTTTT; CDR3aa: CSASKVTGELFF
v_gene: TRBV14; d_gene: TRBD2; abundance: .; j_gene: TRBJ2-3; len: 16; CDR3nt: TGTGCCAGCAGCCGCCGGACTAGCGACCTCACAGATACGCAGTATTTT; CDR3aa: CASSRRTSDLTDTQYF
v_gene: TRBV12-3/TRBV12-4; d_gene: TRBD2; abundance: many; j_gene: TRBJ2-7; len: 14; CDR3nt: TGTGCCAGCAGTTTTAGCGGGAGGACCTACGAGCAGTACTTC; CDR3aa: CASSFSGRTYEQYF
v_gene: TRBV4-3; d_gene: TRBD2; abundance: few; j_gene: TRBJ2-1; len: 17; CDR3nt: TGCGCCAGCAGCCAAGATCGGAGCGGGGTACCGGATAATGAGCAGTTCTTC; CDR3aa: CASSQDRSGVPDNEQFF
v_gene: TRBV7-9; d_gene: TRBD2; abundance: few; j_gene: TRBJ2-3; len: 15; CDR3nt: TGTGCCAGCAGCCAAGTTGCGGGAGGAGCAGATACGCAGTATTTT; CDR3aa: CASSQVAGGADTQYF
v_gene: TRBV29-1; d_gene: .; abundance: many; j_gene: TRBJ1-6; len: 17; CDR3nt: TGCAGTCTTCCCTGTCTAGGCACTAGCTCCTATAATTCACCCCTCCACTTT; CDR3aa: CSLPCLGTSSYNSPLHF
v_gene: TRBV5-1; d_gene: TRBD2; abundance: few; j_gene: TRBJ2-5; len: 18; CDR3nt: TGCGCCAGCAGCCCAAGGCTAGCGGGGGTTACCGTGAGGGAGACCCAGTACTTC; CDR3aa: CASSPRLAGVTVRETQYF
v_gene: TRBV3-1; d_gene: .; abundance: many; j_gene: TRBJ2-5; len: 16; CDR3nt: TGTGCCAGCAGCCAAACCGGGACCTACCTACAAGAGACCCAGTACTTC; CDR3aa: CASSQTGTYLQETQYF
v_gene: TRBV29-1; d_gene: .; abundance: few; j_gene: TRBJ2-1; len: 15; CDR3nt: TGCAGCGTTGTACAGGTCCCCTTCTCCTACAATGAGCAGTTCTTC; CDR3aa: CSVVQVPFSYNEQFF
v_gene: TRBV7-2; d_gene: .; abundance: .; j_gene: TRBJ1-2; len: 12; CDR3nt: TGTGCCAGCAGCTTAGGGGTTGGTGGCTACACCTTC; CDR3aa: CASSLGVGGYTF
v_gene: TRBV9; d_gene: .; abundance: .; j_gene: TRBJ2-1; len: 13; CDR3nt: TGTGCCAGCAGCGTAGACGGGTCAGGTGAGCAGTTCTTC; CDR3aa: CASSVDGSGEQFF
v_gene: TRBV6-5; d_gene: .; abundance: many; j_gene: TRBJ1-2; len: 13; CDR3nt: TGTGCCAGCAAGGCAGGGAGGGACTATGGCTACACCTTC; CDR3aa: CASKAGRDYGYTF
v_gene: TRBV4-2; d_gene: TRBD2; abundance: many; j_gene: TRBJ2-7; len: 17; CDR3nt: TGTGCCAGCAGCCCCGAGCGGGAGAAGTACTCCCCCTACGAGCAGTACTTC; CDR3aa: CASSPEREKYSPYEQYF
v_gene: TRBV12-3/TRBV12-4; d_gene: TRBD2; abundance: .; j_gene: TRBJ2-5; len: 16; CDR3nt: TGTGCCAGCAGACCCCTCCAAGCGGGGGCCCAAGAGACCCAGTACTTC; CDR3aa: CASRPLQAGAQETQYF
v_gene: TRBV29-1; d_gene: .; abundance: many; j_gene: TRBJ2-3; len: 13; CDR3nt: TGCAGCGGGACAGAGGCTCCTGGACATACGCAGTATTTT; CDR3aa: CSGTEAPGHTQYF
v_gene: TRBV12-3/TRBV12-4; d_gene: .; abundance: .; j_gene: TRBJ2-1; len: 13; CDR3nt: TGTGCCAGCAGTTTACGGGGGCGTGATGAGCAGTTCTTC; CDR3aa: CASSLRGRDEQFF
v_gene: TRBV25-1; d_gene: TRBD1; abundance: many; j_gene: TRBJ1-2; len: 15; CDR3nt: TGTGCCAGCAGTGAGGGACAGGGTGCTCTTCAGGGCTACACCTTC; CDR3aa: CASSEGQGALQGYTF
v_gene: TRBV10-1; d_gene: .; abundance: many; j_gene: TRBJ2-1; len: 14; CDR3nt: TGCGCCAGCAGTGATCAGGGGCCCTACAATGAGCAGTTCTTC; CDR3aa: CASSDQGPYNEQFF